This T cell receptor (beta chain) is drawn from a study of cytomegalovirus exposure and HLA in healthy donors. Study-wide results and caveats: Later work found most CMV-associated TCR beta chains apparently HLA-restricted. Some V segments (TRBV6-2 and TRBV6-3 among them) were excluded as indistinguishable.

PCR involved 60 Vbeta and 13 Jbeta primers. Using immunoSEQ multiplex PCR, the repertoire was profiled, and TCRdb retains in-frame clones only, with some absent. The sample consists of around 180,000 clones, about 65% of them appearing once. About this clone itself: The antigen remains undetermined.

Germline assignment: CDR1 SGHVS and CDR2 FQNEAQ. This CDR3 spans 14 amino acids. Between the trimmed V and J ends, which lost 0 bases and 7 bases, there was a span of 7 bases. Sample: PBMCs. The TCR was taken from a girl aged 5 to 17 in good health and CMV-seronegative. This chain links TRBV7-8 with TRBJ1-6, with D unclear. The CDR3 bases are TGTGCCAGCAGCTTAGCTCAGGCCAATTCACCCCTCCACTTT. Translation gives CASSLAQANSPLHF.